The clone carrying this TCR beta chain was seen more than once but under ten times. The target antigen is unknown. These data belong to a study of T cell repertoires in cytomegalovirus infection. This CDR3 contains 14 residues. Germline V gene data show CDR1 as SEHNR and CDR2 as FQNEAQ (reference sequence). Trimming shortened V by 6 bases and J by 6 bases, and 12 bases separated the two germline ends. Via MiXCR, TCRdb re-called the reads, giving one row per CDR3 protein. In the table there are roughly 570,000 distinct CDR3 sequences, under 45% of which are singletons. Specimen: cultured PBMCs, collected from culture after CMV antigen stimulation. The genes are TRBV7-9 and TRBJ1-6; tentative D call: TRBD1 (5 bases). The source of this sequence is a human donor in good health (CMV status not recorded). Some clones in this sample may be carry-over from other donors' samples. The CDR3 region is CASRYGTANSPLHF. CDR3 coding DNA: TGTGCCAGCAGATACGGGACTGCTAATTCACCCCTCCACTTT.